Shown below are 18 T cell receptor beta chains from a single sample sequenced in a study of cytomegalovirus exposure and HLA in healthy donors. With 60 Vbeta and 13 Jbeta primers, the PCR was carried out. Using immunoSEQ multiplex PCR, the repertoire was profiled, and TCRdb retains in-frame clones only, with some absent. This table has under 250,000 clones, roughly 80% appearing once. Sequenced input: PBMCs. The receptor set was obtained from a male donor in good health and CMV-seronegative.

This clone was recorded a few times. The V gene is TRBV5-4, the J gene TRBJ1-4; the D gene is possibly TRBD1 (5 bases). The CDR3 sequence is 14 residues long. Germline CDR1 reads SGHNT; CDR2 reads YYREEE (reference sequence). V was pared by 0 bases and J by 7 bases, with 10 bases between. The CDR3 is CASSLGQGFEKLFF. CDR3 sequence (DNA): TGTGCCAGCAGCTTGGGGCAGGGTTTTGAAAAACTGTTTTTT.

DNA of the CDR3: TGTGCCAGCAGGCTGATAGGGACAGGGGAGGTGAACGAGCAGTACTTC. Protein sequence: CASRLIGTGEVNEQYF. V gene TRBV28 combines with J gene TRBJ2-7; 10 bases agree with TRBD1. The germline gives CDR1 MDHEN, CDR2 SYDVKM. Trimming took 6 bases from V and 5 from J; bases not matched to a gene: 13. This CDR3 has 16 residues.

The rearrangement uses TRBV7-8 and TRBJ2-2; 9 positions agree with TRBD1. J gave up 7 bases and V 7 bases, and 13 bases lay outside the gene matches. Germline CDR1 reads SGHVS; CDR2 reads FQNEAQ. The CDR3 loop spans 16 amino acids. In nucleotides, the CDR3 is TGTGCCAGCACCCAATGGACAGGGGCCGAGGGCGGGGAGCTGTTTTTT. This encodes CASTQWTGAEGGELFF.

V and J are TRBV7-9 and TRBJ2-5; no definite D call. The germline V and J ends were trimmed by 5 bases and 1 base, with 11 bases remaining between them. CDR3 length: 14 residues. CDR1 SEHNR and CDR2 FQNEAQ come from the germline V gene (reference sequence). The CDR3 loop reads CASSPREIQETQYF. The CDR3 nucleotides read TGTGCCAGCAGCCCTCGAGAGATCCAAGAGACCCAGTACTTC.

The chain is built from TRBV15 and TRBJ2-2; a weak D match, TRBD1 (6 bases). The ends were cut back, 4 bases at V and 3 bases at J, with 9 bases in the middle. Germline V gives CDR1 LNHNV, CDR2 YYDKDF (reference sequence). The CDR3 is made up of 14 amino acids. CDR3 residues: CATSMGHDTGELFF. Here the CDR3 DNA reads TGTGCCACCAGCATGGGACACGACACCGGGGAGCTGTTTTTT.

There are a few counts of this clone. Within the sample, other DNA sequences also encode this same CDR3. V is TRBV27 and J is TRBJ2-7; the D is unclear. The CDR3 has 13 amino acids. The ends were cut back, 4 bases at V and 0 bases at J, with 7 bases in the middle. The germline V gene has CDR1 MNHEY and CDR2 SMNVEV (reference sequence). The CDR3 DNA sequence: TGTGCCAGCAGTTACTCAAGCTCCTACGAGCAGTACTTC. Translation: CASSYSSSYEQYF.

This chain links TRBV7-9 with TRBJ2-3, with D tentatively TRBD2 (5 bases). This CDR3 is 13 amino acids long. The germline V gene has CDR1 SEHNR and CDR2 FQNEAQ (reference sequence). The V gene lost 0 bases and the J gene lost 8 bases, with 9 bases spanning the gap. This CDR3 is CASSLALRATQYF. CDR3 bases: TGTGCCAGCAGCTTAGCTTTGCGGGCTACGCAGTATTTT.

Concerning this clone itself: Relative to the germline gene, one junction end is altered; a read error may explain this. The chain uses TRBV9 and TRBJ2-4, with 11 bases matching TRBD2. The CDR3 runs 17 residues. Germline V lookup: CDR1 SGDLS, CDR2 YYNGEE. In DNA, the CDR3 is TGTGCCAGCAAAACGAGCCCTGGTCGGGGACTAGCGGTTTCCCGGGACTTC. It specifies CASKTSPGRGLAVSRDF.

This chain links TRBV6-5 with TRBJ1-3; D call uncertain. CDR3 length: 15 residues. The germline V gene encodes CDR1 MNHEY and CDR2 SVGAGI. The germline V and J ends were trimmed by 2 bases and 4 bases, with 12 bases remaining between them. The CDR3 region is CASSYGPNVGNTIYF. The CDR3 nucleotides read TGTGCCAGCAGTTACGGGCCGAACGTCGGAAACACCATATATTTT.

The chain combines TRBV14 with TRBJ2-2; 12 bases agree with TRBD2. The CDR3 covers 16 residues. Germline CDR1 SGHDN, CDR2 FVKESK. V was clipped by 6 bases and J by 7 bases; unmatched bases: 9. The CDR3: CASSPRTSGTGGELFF. The CDR3 bases are TGTGCCAGCAGTCCCCGGACTAGCGGGACGGGCGGGGAGCTGTTTTTT.

The sample holds a few counts of this clone. The V and J genes are TRBV19 and TRBJ1-5; no reliable D call. The germline V gene has CDR1 LNHDA and CDR2 SQIVND (reference sequence). Trimming removed 3 bases at V and 0 bases at J, with 3 bases between. CDR3 length: 13 amino acids. CDR3 residues: CASSISSNQPQHF. The CDR3 coding sequence is TGTGCCAGTAGTATTAGTAGCAATCAGCCCCAGCATTTT.

The chain carries TRBV11-2 and TRBJ2-7; 9 bases line up with TRBD2. The CDR3 covers 14 residues. J lost 7 bases, V lost 7 bases, and 11 bases had no gene match. Germline CDR1 reads SGHAT; CDR2 reads FQNNGV. The CDR3 bases are TGTGCCAGCAAGTTAGCGGGAGCTGGGGGAGAGCAGTACTTC. Protein sequence: CASKLAGAGGEQYF.

The chain employs TRBV15 and TRBJ1-5, with D perhaps TRBD1 (5 bases). Trimming removed 0 bases at V and 4 bases at J, with 7 bases between. In germline, CDR1 is LNHNV, CDR2 YYDKDF (reference sequence). This CDR3 spans 14 amino acids. The CDR3 DNA reads TGTGCCACCAGCAGAGATAGGGGTAATCAGCCCCAGCATTTT. This sequence encodes CATSRDRGNQPQHF.

This chain joins TRBV5-1 and TRBJ1-1, with D maybe TRBD1 (5 bases). From germline, CDR1 is SGHRS and CDR2 YFSETQ. This CDR3 has 13 residues. V was cut by 3 bases and J by 1 base, with 7 bases left in between. CDR3 DNA sequence: TGCGCCAGCAGCTCCCAGGGGAACACTGAAGCTTTCTTT. This codes for CASSSQGNTEAFF.

For the CDR3, the DNA is TGTGCCAGCGCCAACAAGCTAGTGGCAAACTACGAGCAGTACTTC. As protein: CASANKLVANYEQYF. V gene TRBV2 combines with J gene TRBJ2-7, with D unresolved. V lost 8 bases and J lost 3, with 20 bases in between. The germline V gene has CDR1 SNHLY and CDR2 FYNNEI. The CDR3 runs 15 residues.

As to this clone: Additional DNA sequences in this sample encode the identical CDR3. This chain uses TRBV29-1 with TRBJ2-7; 7 nucleotides align to TRBD1. The ends lost 7 bases at V and 6 bases at J; junction bases unmatched: 6. Per germline, CDR1 SQVTM and CDR2 ANQGSEA. CDR3 length: 11 amino acids. The CDR3 loop is CSALTGVEQYF. The CDR3 DNA is TGCAGCGCCCTAACAGGGGTCGAGCAGTACTTC.

This chain connects TRBV28 to TRBJ1-5; TRBD1 matches 8 bases. The CDR3 runs 16 residues. The ends lost 6 bases at V and 0 bases at J; junction bases unmatched: 7. Germline V gene sequence: CDR1 MDHEN, CDR2 SYDVKM. The CDR3 DNA follows: TGTGCCAGCAGCTACTCCGGACAGGGTAGCAATCAGCCCCAGCATTTT. Protein product: CASSYSGQGSNQPQHF.

This chain connects TRBV4-1 to TRBJ2-5; the match to TRBD2 covers 8 bases. Germline trimming cut 0 bases from V and 5 bases from J; bases unmatched to any gene: 2. The germline V gene encodes CDR1 MGHRA and CDR2 YSYEKL. The CDR3 is 14 amino acids. In DNA form, the CDR3 reads TGCGCCAGCAGCCAAGATTCGGGGGGGGAGACCCAGTACTTC. Translating gives CASSQDSGGETQYF.